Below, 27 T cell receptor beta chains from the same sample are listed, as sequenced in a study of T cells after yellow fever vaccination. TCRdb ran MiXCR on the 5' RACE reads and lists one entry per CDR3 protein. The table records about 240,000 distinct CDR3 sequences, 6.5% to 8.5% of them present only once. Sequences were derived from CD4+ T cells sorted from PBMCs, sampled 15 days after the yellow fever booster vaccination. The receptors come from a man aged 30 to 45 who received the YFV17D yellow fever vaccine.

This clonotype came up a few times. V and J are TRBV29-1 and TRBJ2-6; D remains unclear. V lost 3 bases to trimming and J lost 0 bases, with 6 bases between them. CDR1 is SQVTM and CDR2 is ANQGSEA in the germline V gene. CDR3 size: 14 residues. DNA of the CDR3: TGCAGCGTTGAGACCGACTCTGGGGCCAACGTCCTGACTTTC. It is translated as CSVETDSGANVLTF.

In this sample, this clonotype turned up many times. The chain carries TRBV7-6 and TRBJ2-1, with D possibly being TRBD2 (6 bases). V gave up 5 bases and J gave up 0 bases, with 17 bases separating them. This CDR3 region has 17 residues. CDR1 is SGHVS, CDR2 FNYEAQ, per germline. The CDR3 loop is CASSPSAGNGSYNEQFF. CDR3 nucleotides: TGTGCCAGCAGCCCTAGCGCGGGGAACGGCTCCTACAATGAGCAGTTCTTC.

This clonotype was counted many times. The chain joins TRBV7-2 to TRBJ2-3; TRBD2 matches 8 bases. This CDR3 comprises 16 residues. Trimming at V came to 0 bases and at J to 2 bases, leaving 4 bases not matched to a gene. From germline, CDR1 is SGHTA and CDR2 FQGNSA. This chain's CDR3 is CASSLAGTRATDTQYF. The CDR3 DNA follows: TGTGCCAGCAGCTTAGCCGGGACTAGGGCCACAGATACGCAGTATTTT.

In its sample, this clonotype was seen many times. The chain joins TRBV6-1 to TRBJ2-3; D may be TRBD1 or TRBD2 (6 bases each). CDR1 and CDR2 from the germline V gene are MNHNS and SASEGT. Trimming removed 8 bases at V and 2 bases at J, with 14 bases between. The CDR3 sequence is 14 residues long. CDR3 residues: CASSPWGATDTQYF. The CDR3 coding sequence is TGTGCCAGCTCCCCCTGGGGGGCCACAGATACGCAGTATTTT.

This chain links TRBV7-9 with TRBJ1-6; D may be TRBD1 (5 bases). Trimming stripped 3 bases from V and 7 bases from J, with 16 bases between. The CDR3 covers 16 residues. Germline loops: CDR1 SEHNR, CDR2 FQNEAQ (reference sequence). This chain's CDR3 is CASSLVRAVRNSPLHF. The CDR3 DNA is TGTGCCAGCAGCTTGGTCAGGGCAGTTCGAAATTCACCCCTCCACTTT.

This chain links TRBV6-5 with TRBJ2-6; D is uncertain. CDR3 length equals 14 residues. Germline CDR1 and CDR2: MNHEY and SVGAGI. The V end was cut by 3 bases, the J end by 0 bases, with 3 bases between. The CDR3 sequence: CASSYNSGANVLTF. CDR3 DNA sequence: TGTGCCAGCAGTTATAACTCTGGGGCCAACGTCCTGACTTTC.

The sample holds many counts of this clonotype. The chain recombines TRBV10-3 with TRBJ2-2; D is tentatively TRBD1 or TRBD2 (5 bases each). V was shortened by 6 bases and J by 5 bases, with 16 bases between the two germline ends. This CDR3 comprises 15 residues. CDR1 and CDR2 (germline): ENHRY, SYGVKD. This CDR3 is CAIRPGRGWTGELFF. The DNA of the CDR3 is TGTGCCATCAGGCCGGGACGGGGATGGACCGGGGAGCTGTTTTTT.

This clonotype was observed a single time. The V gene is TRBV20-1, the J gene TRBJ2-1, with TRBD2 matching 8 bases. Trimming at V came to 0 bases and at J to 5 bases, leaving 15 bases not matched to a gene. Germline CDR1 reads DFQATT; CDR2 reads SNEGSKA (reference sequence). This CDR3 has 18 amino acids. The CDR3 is CSARDPSEAGGSHNEQFF. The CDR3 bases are TGCAGTGCTAGAGACCCCTCCGAGGCGGGAGGAAGTCACAATGAGCAGTTCTTC.

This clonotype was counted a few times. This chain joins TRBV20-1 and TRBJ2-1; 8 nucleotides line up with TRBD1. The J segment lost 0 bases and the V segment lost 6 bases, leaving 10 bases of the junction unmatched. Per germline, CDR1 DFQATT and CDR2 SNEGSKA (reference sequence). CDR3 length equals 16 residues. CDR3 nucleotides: TGCAGTGCCTCGGGACAGGTAGCGAGCTCCTACAATGAGCAGTTCTTC. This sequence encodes CSASGQVASSYNEQFF.

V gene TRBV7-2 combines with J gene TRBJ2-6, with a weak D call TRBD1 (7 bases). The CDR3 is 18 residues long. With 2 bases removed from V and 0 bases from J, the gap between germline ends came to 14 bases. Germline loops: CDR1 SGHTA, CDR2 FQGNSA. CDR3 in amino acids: CASSLRGTASSGANVLTF. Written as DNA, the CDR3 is TGTGCCAGCAGCTTACGCGGGACAGCGAGCTCTGGGGCCAACGTCCTGACTTTC.

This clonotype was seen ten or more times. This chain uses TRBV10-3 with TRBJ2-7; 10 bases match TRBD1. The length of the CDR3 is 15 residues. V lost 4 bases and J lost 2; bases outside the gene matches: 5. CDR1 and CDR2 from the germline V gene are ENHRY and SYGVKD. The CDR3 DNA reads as TGTGCCATCAGTGGGGGACAGGGGACCCCCTACGAGCAGTACTTC. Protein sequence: CAISGGQGTPYEQYF.

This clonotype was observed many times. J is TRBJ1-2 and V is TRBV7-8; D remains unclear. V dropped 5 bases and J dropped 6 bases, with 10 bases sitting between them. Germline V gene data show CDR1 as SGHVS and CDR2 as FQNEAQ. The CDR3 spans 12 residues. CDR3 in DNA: TGTGCCAGCAGCCGTGCTGGTGATGGCTACACCTTC. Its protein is CASSRAGDGYTF.

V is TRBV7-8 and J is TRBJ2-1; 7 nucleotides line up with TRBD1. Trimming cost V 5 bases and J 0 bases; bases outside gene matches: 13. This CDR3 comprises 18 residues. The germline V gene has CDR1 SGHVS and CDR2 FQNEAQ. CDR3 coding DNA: TGTGCCAGCAGCGCTCCGCCGGGACAGCCTCGCTCCTACAATGAGCAGTTCTTC. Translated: CASSAPPGQPRSYNEQFF.

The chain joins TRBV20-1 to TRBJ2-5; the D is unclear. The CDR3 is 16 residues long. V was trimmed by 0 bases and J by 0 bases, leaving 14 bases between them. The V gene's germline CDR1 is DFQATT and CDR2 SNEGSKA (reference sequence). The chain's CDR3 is CSARDLPAQYQETQYF. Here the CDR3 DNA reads TGCAGTGCTAGAGATCTTCCTGCTCAGTACCAAGAGACCCAGTACTTC.

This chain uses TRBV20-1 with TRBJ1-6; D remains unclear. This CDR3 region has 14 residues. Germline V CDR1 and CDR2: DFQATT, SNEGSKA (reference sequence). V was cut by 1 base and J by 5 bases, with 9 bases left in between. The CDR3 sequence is CSARAPGDNSPLHF. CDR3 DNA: TGCAGTGCTAGAGCGCCGGGAGATAATTCACCCCTCCACTTT.

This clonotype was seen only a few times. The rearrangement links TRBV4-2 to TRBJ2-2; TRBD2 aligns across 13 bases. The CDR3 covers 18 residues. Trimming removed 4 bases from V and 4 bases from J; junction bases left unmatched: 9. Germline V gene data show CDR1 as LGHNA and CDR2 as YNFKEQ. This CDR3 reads CASSPAWTSGGITGELFF. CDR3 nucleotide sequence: TGTGCCAGCAGCCCAGCCTGGACTAGCGGGGGAATCACCGGGGAGCTGTTTTTT.

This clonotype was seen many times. The CDR3 is CASGRTDTQYF. The CDR3 DNA reads as TGTGCCAGCGGCCGCACAGATACGCAGTATTTT. This sequence joins TRBV7-9 and TRBJ2-3; D not certain. V dropped 8 bases and J dropped 1 base, with 4 bases sitting between them. Germline V gene lookup returns CDR1 SEHNR and CDR2 FQNEAQ (reference sequence). This CDR3 has 11 amino acids.

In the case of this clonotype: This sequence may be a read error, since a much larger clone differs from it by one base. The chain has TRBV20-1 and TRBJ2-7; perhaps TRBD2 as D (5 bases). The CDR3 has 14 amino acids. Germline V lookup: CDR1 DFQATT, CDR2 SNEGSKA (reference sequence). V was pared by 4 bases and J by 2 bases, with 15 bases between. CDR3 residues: CSATLPSWAYEQYF. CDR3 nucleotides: TGCAGTGCTACCCTCCCTAGCTGGGCCTACGAGCAGTACTTC.

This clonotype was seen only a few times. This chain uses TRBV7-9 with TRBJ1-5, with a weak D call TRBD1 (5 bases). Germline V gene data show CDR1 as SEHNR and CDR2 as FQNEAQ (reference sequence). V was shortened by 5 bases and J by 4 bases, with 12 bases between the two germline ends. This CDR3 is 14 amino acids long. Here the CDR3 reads CASSGRDGNQPQHF. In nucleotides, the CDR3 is TGTGCCAGCAGCGGCCGGGACGGAAATCAGCCCCAGCATTTT.

The CDR3, as DNA: TGTGCCAGCAGCTTAGCTTGGGGTCGTCAAGAGACCCAGTACTTC. It translates to CASSLAWGRQETQYF. V usage is TRBV7-2 and J usage is TRBJ2-5, with D unresolved. The germline gives CDR1 SGHTA, CDR2 FQGNSA. CDR3 length: 15 amino acids. V was clipped by 0 bases and J by 2 bases, with 10 bases between them. Together with reference TRBV7-2 and TRBJ2-5, the CDR3 gives the full variable domain: GAGVSQSPSNKVTEKGKDVELRCDPISGHTALYWYRQSLGQGLEFLIYFQGNSAPDKSGLPSDRFSAERTGGSVSTLTIQRTQQEDSAVYLCASSLAWGRQETQYFGPGTRLLVL.

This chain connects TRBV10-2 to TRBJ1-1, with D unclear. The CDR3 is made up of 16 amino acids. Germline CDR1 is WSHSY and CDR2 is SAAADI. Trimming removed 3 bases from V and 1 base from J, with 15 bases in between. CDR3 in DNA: TGCGCCAGCAGTGACATAAACGCCCGATCGAACACTGAAGCTTTCTTT. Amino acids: CASSDINARSNTEAFF.

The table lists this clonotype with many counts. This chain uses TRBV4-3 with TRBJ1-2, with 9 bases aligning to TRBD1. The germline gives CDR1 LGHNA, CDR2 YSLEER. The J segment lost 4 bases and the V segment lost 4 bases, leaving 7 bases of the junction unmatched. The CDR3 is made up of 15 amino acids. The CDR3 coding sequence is TGCGCCAGCAGCCCCGCCGGGGACAGGGCCTATGGCTACACCTTC. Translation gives CASSPAGDRAYGYTF.

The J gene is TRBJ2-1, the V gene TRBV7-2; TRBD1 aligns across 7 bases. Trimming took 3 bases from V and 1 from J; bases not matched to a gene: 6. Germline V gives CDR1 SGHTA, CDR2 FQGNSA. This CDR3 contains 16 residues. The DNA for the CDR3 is TGTGCCAGCAGCTTGGCACAGGGGCGATCCTACAATGAGCAGTTCTTC. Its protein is CASSLAQGRSYNEQFF.

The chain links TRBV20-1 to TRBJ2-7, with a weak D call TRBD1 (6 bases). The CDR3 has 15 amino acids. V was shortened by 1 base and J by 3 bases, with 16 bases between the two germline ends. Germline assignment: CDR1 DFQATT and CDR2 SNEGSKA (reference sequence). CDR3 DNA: TGCAGTGCTAGAGTGCGCAGGGGACCTATCTACGAGCAGTACTTC. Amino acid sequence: CSARVRRGPIYEQYF.

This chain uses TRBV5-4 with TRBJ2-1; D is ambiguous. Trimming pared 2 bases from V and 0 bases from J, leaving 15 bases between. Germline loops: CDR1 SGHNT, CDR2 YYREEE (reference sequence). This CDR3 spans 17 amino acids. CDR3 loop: CASSFSGIGSSYNEQFF. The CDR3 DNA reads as TGTGCCAGCAGCTTTAGTGGGATTGGAAGCTCCTACAATGAGCAGTTCTTC. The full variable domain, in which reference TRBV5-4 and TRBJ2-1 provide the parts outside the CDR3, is ETGVTQSPTHLIKTRGQQVTLRCSSQSGHNTVSWYQQALGQGPQFIFQYYREEENGRGNFPPRFSGLQFPNYSSELNVNALELDDSALYLCASSFSGIGSSYNEQFFGPGTRLTVL.

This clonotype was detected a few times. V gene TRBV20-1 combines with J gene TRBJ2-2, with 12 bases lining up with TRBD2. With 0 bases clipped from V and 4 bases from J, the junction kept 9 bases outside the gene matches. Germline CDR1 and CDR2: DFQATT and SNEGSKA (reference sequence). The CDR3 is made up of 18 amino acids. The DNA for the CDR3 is TGCAGTGCTAGAGATTTGGCTAGCGGGAGGGCCGGCACCGGGGAGCTGTTTTTT. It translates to CSARDLASGRAGTGELFF.

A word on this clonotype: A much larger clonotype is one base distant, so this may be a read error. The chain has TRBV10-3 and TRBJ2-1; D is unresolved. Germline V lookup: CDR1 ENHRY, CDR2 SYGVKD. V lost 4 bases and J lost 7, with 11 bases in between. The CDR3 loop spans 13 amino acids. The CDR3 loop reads CAISVWKRNEQFF. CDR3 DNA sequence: TGTGCCATCAGTGTGTGGAAGAGAAATGAGCAGTTCTTC.